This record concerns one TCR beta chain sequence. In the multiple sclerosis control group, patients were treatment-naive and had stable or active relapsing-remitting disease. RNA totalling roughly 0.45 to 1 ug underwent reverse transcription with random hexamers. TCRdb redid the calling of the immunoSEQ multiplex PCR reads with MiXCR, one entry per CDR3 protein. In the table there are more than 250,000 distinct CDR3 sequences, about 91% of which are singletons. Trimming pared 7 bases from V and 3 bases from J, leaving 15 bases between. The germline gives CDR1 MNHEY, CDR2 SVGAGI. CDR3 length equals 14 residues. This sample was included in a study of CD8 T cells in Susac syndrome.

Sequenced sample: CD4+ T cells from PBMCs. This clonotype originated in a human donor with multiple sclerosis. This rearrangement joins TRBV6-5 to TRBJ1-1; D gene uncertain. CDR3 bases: TGTGCCAGCAATCCCCGCCCGGATTACACTGAAGCTTTCTTT. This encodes CASNPRPDYTEAFF.